The 9 T cell receptor beta chains below come from one sample, sequenced in a study of tumor and adjacent non-tumor tissue in lung cancer. RNA was extracted from bulk tissue without any cell sorting. Distant lung tissue was collected more than 3 cm away from the tumor edge. The library came from three nested PCR rounds adapted from ARM-PCR protocols. TCRdb reprocessed the multiplex PCR reads via MiXCR and lists one record per CDR3 protein. The sample includes some 100,000 distinct CDR3 sequences, under 65% of them seen just once. The sample consisted of distant non-tumor lung tissue. The receptors here all came from a man aged 60 to 69 with non-small cell lung cancer.

In the case of this clonotype: As the CDR3 is not closed by the conserved phenylalanine or tryptophan, this likely results from a read error. This sequence joins TRBV24-1 and TRBJ2-4, with D maybe TRBD2 (5 bases). Germline V CDR1 and CDR2: KGHDR, SFDVKD. The length of the CDR3 is 15 residues. The CDR3 DNA is TGTGCCACGAGTGGCAGCGGAACGGCCAAAAACATTCAGTACCTC. As protein: CATSGSGTAKNIQYL.

A remark on this clonotype: A much larger clone differs from this one at a single base, so this may be a read error. V gene TRBV5-6 combines with J gene TRBJ1-2, with 7 positions matching TRBD1. Germline V gives CDR1 SGHDT, CDR2 YYEEEE. The CDR3 spans 15 residues. The CDR3 sequence: CATSIRDSPLSGYTF. The CDR3 DNA reads as TGTGCCACCAGCATCCGGGACAGCCCTCTGAGTGGCTACACCTTC.

With respect to this clonotype: A much larger clone sits a single nucleotide away, making a read error possible. The chain is built from TRBV13 and TRBJ1-1; no reliable D call. The CDR3 loop spans 15 amino acids. Trimming cost V 1 base and J 1 base, with 10 bases left between them. Germline V gene sequence: CDR1 PRHDT, CDR2 FYEKMQ (reference sequence). In nucleotides, the CDR3 is TGTGCCAGCAGCTTAGCTATGGGATCGAACACTGAAGCTTTCTTT. Translated, it gives CASSLAMGSNTEAFF.

This clonotype has a count of ten or more. The chain has TRBV6-6 and TRBJ2-1; D is perhaps TRBD1 or TRBD2 (5 bases each). The CDR3 sequence is 18 residues long. CDR1 and CDR2 from the germline V gene are MNHNY and SVGAGI (reference sequence). Between the trimmed V and J ends, which lost 6 bases and 5 bases, there was a span of 26 bases. The CDR3 spells CASRPGTGISREHNEQFF. The CDR3, as DNA: TGTGCCAGCAGGCCAGGGACGGGGATTAGTAGGGAACACAATGAGCAGTTCTTC.

In this sample, this clonotype turned up a few times. Just one base apart from a much larger clone, this may be a read error. The chain uses TRBV6-5 and TRBJ2-7; D not resolved. There are 11 residues in the CDR3. Trimming took off 8 bases at V and 4 bases at J, with 9 bases between the two ends. CDR1 MNHEY and CDR2 SVGAGI come from the germline V gene. The CDR3 nucleotides are TGTGCCAGCGACGGAGATTACGAGCAGTACTTC. Its translation: CASDGDYEQYF.

This clonotype was seen many times. The J gene is TRBJ1-6, the V gene TRBV12-3 or TRBV12-4, with TRBD1 matching over 7 bases. V was clipped by 3 bases and J by 8 bases; unmatched bases: 4. This CDR3 has 14 residues. CDR3 amino acids: CASSFNRGDSPLHF. The CDR3 nucleotides are TGTGCCAGCAGTTTCAACAGGGGTGATTCACCCCTCCACTTT.

About this clonotype itself: Because the CDR3 is missing its conserved closing phenylalanine or tryptophan, this is likely a read error. The V gene is TRBV6-2 or TRBV6-3, the J gene TRBJ2-2; 9 bases are shared with TRBD2. Per the germline V gene, CDR1 is MNHEY and CDR2 is SVGEGT. This CDR3 is built from 15 residues. The CDR3 spells CAISYLGLATGELFS. The CDR3 DNA is TGTGCCATCAGTTACCTGGGACTAGCAACCGGGGAGCTGTTTTCT.

Only a few counts were recorded for this clonotype. Without the conserved terminal phenylalanine or tryptophan, this CDR3 likely stems from a read error. The V and J genes are TRBV6-2 or TRBV6-3 and TRBJ2-2; D might be TRBD1 or TRBD2, each matching 5 bases. CDR1 and CDR2 from the germline V gene are MNHEY and SVGEGT. The CDR3 extends over 13 amino acids. CDR3 bases: TGTGCCAGCAGCTTCAGGGAAATCGGGGAACTGTTTCTT. This encodes CASSFREIGELFL.

Worth noting for this clonotype: A much more abundant neighbour one base away suggests this may be a read error. The V call is TRBV2, the J call TRBJ2-1, with TRBD2 identical over 13 bases. This CDR3 has 15 residues. From germline, CDR1 is SNHLY and CDR2 FYNNEI. The CDR3 DNA sequence: TGTGCCAGCAGGCCCAGGACTAGCGGGAGCGATGAGCACTTCTTC. Protein product: CASRPRTSGSDEHFF.